Described below is a single TCR beta chain sequence and its context. Two negative PCRs, clearance, or symptom resolution were required of recovered Cohort 3 donors. This sample was taken from a study of blood T cell repertoires in COVID-19. The wider study: Specimens from acute and convalescent COVID-19 originated in the United States, Italy and Spain. The analysed material was cDNA or gDNA that came from T cells, B-cell-depleted T cells, or PBMCs.

CDR3 length: 14 residues. Germline V gives CDR1 SGHTA, CDR2 FQGNSA. Trimming pared 5 bases from V and 5 bases from J, leaving 16 bases between. The assay was immunoSEQ multiplex PCR, and TCRdb's table has in-frame clones only and misses some. There are more than 200,000 clones in the sample; under 90% occur only once, and approximately 1.7% lies in the top ten. The clonotype comes from a middle-aged man who had recovered from COVID-19. Sequencing was performed on PBMCs or T cells enriched from blood (not recorded which). The chain couples TRBV7-2 to TRBJ2-7, with a tentative D call TRBD1 (6 bases). The chain's CDR3 is CASSGTGTVHEQYF. For the CDR3, the DNA is TGTGCCAGCAGCGGAACAGGGACGGTCCACGAGCAGTACTTC.